The rows below give T cell receptor beta chains drawn from one sample of a study of beta chain features in type 1 diabetes. Using immunoSEQ multiplex PCR, the repertoire was profiled, and TCRdb retains in-frame clones only, with some absent. The profile shows 300,000 to 400,000 clones, around 12% of them singletons. Specimen: naive CD4+ T cells from blood. The receptors stem from a man aged 18-30 years in good health. Both conserved end residues are part of each CDR3. The D gene is left open where the match is weak. Expanded clones are given a class, and other clones once, few, many or no size at all.

V: TRBV5-1; size: -; length: 14; D: TRBD1; J: TRBJ2-5; DNA: TGCGCCAGCAGCTTGGTGGGACAGCAAGAGACCCAGTACTTC; CDR3: CASSLVGQQETQYF
V: TRBV4-1; size: -; length: 15; D: TRBD2; J: TRBJ2-7; DNA: TGCGCCAGCAGCCAAGGACTAGCGGGGACCTACGAGCAGTACTTC; CDR3: CASSQGLAGTYEQYF
V: TRBV7-3; size: few; length: 12; D: TRBD1; J: TRBJ2-3; DNA: TGTGCCAGCAGCGGGGACAGGTATACGCAGTATTTT; CDR3: CASSGDRYTQYF
V: TRBV19; size: few; length: 15; D: -; J: TRBJ2-2; DNA: TGTGCCAGTAGTATTGGCGGGGCGAACACCGGGGAGCTGTTTTTT; CDR3: CASSIGGANTGELFF
V: TRBV28; size: -; length: 12; D: -; J: TRBJ1-2; DNA: TGTGCCAGCAGTCTTAGGGGCCAAGGCTACACCTTC; CDR3: CASSLRGQGYTF
V: TRBV28; size: few; length: 11; D: -; J: TRBJ1-2; DNA: TGTGCCAGCAGTCCCTCTCCTGGCTACACCTTC; CDR3: CASSPSPGYTF
V: TRBV28; size: -; length: 16; D: -; J: TRBJ1-2; DNA: TGTGCCAGCAGTTTTGGGGGGGCCACGAGGGGTGATGGCTACACCTTC; CDR3: CASSFGGATRGDGYTF
V: TRBV7-2; size: -; length: 15; D: -; J: TRBJ2-1; DNA: TGTGCCAGCAGCCTGGAGGGAAGCTCCTACAATGAGCAGTTCTTC; CDR3: CASSLEGSSYNEQFF
V: TRBV5-1; size: -; length: 14; D: TRBD1; J: TRBJ2-5; DNA: TGCGCCAGCAGCCAAGGACAGGTAAAAGAGACCCAGTACTTC; CDR3: CASSQGQVKETQYF
V: TRBV5-4; size: -; length: 15; D: -; J: TRBJ2-7; DNA: TGTGCCAGCAGCTTGGGACTGGAGATCTCCTACGAGCAGTACTTC; CDR3: CASSLGLEISYEQYF
V: TRBV7-9; size: -; length: 13; D: TRBD2; J: TRBJ2-5; DNA: TGTGCCAGCAGGAGACTAGCGGGAGAGACCCAGTACTTC; CDR3: CASRRLAGETQYF
V: TRBV14; size: few; length: 14; D: TRBD1; J: TRBJ1-1; DNA: TGTGCCAGCAGCCAATCTTCAGGGGGCACTGAAGCTTTCTTT; CDR3: CASSQSSGGTEAFF
V: TRBV6-5; size: few; length: 11; D: -; J: TRBJ1-2; DNA: TGTGCCAGCAGTGCACAGGGAAGCTACACCTTC; CDR3: CASSAQGSYTF
V: TRBV19; size: few; length: 14; D: -; J: TRBJ2-7; DNA: TGTGCCAGTAGTATAGATTTCCAGATCCACGAGCAGTACTTC; CDR3: CASSIDFQIHEQYF
V: TRBV28; size: few; length: 14; D: -; J: TRBJ2-2; DNA: TGTGCCAGCCTGATGTCGAGGCTCACCGGGGAGCTGTTTTTT; CDR3: CASLMSRLTGELFF
V: TRBV28; size: -; length: 15; D: TRBD2; J: TRBJ2-7; DNA: TGTGCCAGCAGCCATGCCTTAGCGGGGGGGAACGAGCAGTACTTC; CDR3: CASSHALAGGNEQYF
V: TRBV4-2; size: -; length: 15; D: TRBD1; J: TRBJ1-2; DNA: TGTGCCAGCAGCCAAGATGACAGGGGGTATTATGGCTACACCTTC; CDR3: CASSQDDRGYYGYTF
V: TRBV6-5; size: -; length: 15; D: TRBD2; J: TRBJ2-7; DNA: TGTGCCAGCAGTTTATATAGCGGGACTACCTACGAGCAGTACTTC; CDR3: CASSLYSGTTYEQYF
V: TRBV5-1; size: -; length: 14; D: -; J: TRBJ1-5; DNA: TGCGCCAGCAGCTTGGGAGGCATCAATCAGCCCCAGCATTTT; CDR3: CASSLGGINQPQHF
V: TRBV7-8; size: few; length: 12; D: -; J: TRBJ1-2; DNA: TGTGCCAGCAGTTTACTTTCGGGGAGTTCCTTATTC; CDR3: CASSLLSGSSLF
V: TRBV5-1; size: few; length: 15; D: -; J: TRBJ1-5; DNA: TGCGCCAGCAGCTTACAGGGCAATAGCAATCAGCCCCAGCATTTT; CDR3: CASSLQGNSNQPQHF
V: TRBV5-6; size: few; length: 14; D: TRBD1; J: TRBJ1-5; DNA: TGTGCCAGCAGTTCCGACAGGGAGGCTCAGCCCCAGCATTTT; CDR3: CASSSDREAQPQHF
V: TRBV30; size: -; length: 13; D: -; J: TRBJ2-7; DNA: TGTGCCTGGAGTGTGGGGGGAAACTACGAGCAGTACTTC; CDR3: CAWSVGGNYEQYF
V: TRBV7-9; size: many; length: 13; D: -; J: TRBJ1-1; DNA: TGTGCCAGCAGCTTCAGACAGAACACTGAAGCTTTCTTT; CDR3: CASSFRQNTEAFF
V: TRBV5-4; size: few; length: 15; D: TRBD1; J: TRBJ2-7; DNA: TGTGCCAGCAGCTCCCGGGACAGGGGTTCCTACGAGCAGTACTTC; CDR3: CASSSRDRGSYEQYF
V: TRBV19; size: -; length: 13; D: -; J: TRBJ2-7; DNA: TGTGCCAGTAGTGGCGGCCGCTCCTACGAGCAGTACTTC; CDR3: CASSGGRSYEQYF
V: TRBV6-5; size: few; length: 16; D: -; J: TRBJ1-5; DNA: TGTGCCAGCAGTTACTCGTCTCCGCAACACAATCAGCCCCAGCATTTT; CDR3: CASSYSSPQHNQPQHF
V: TRBV29-1; size: -; length: 14; D: -; J: TRBJ1-1; DNA: TGCAGCGTTGAAGCGACCGGGGAGGGCACTGAAGCTTTCTTT; CDR3: CSVEATGEGTEAFF
V: TRBV25-1; size: few; length: 15; D: -; J: TRBJ1-4; DNA: TGTGCCAGCTCCCCAGGGCTTCAGACTAATGAAAAACTGTTTTTT; CDR3: CASSPGLQTNEKLFF
V: TRBV4-3; size: -; length: 15; D: TRBD2; J: TRBJ2-7; DNA: TGCGCCAGCAGCCAAGGACTAGCGGGTTCCTACGAGCAGTACTTC; CDR3: CASSQGLAGSYEQYF
V: TRBV9; size: few; length: 15; D: TRBD1; J: TRBJ1-2; DNA: TGTGCCAGCAGCCCCCACAGGGGACGTCCTTATGGCTACACCTTC; CDR3: CASSPHRGRPYGYTF
V: TRBV28; size: -; length: 15; D: TRBD1; J: TRBJ1-1; DNA: TGTGCCAGCAGGACTAACCGACAGGGCATAGCCAAAGCTTTCTTT; CDR3: CASRTNRQGIAKAFF
V: TRBV5-8; size: -; length: 14; D: TRBD1; J: TRBJ1-2; DNA: TGTGCCAGCAGCTTGGGGACAGGGGGCGTAGGCTACACCTTC; CDR3: CASSLGTGGVGYTF
V: TRBV28; size: -; length: 16; D: TRBD2; J: TRBJ2-4; DNA: TGTGCCAGCAGTTCGGGACTAGTTGGGGACAAAAACATTCAGTACTTC; CDR3: CASSSGLVGDKNIQYF
V: TRBV6-6; size: -; length: 14; D: -; J: TRBJ1-5; DNA: TGTGCCAGCTCGACGGGGGGGTTCAATCAGCCCCAGCATTTT; CDR3: CASSTGGFNQPQHF
V: TRBV4-3; size: -; length: 18; D: -; J: TRBJ1-6; DNA: TGCGCCAGCAGCCAAGATCTGAATGGGGGGATGGGTAATTCACCCCTCCACTTT; CDR3: CASSQDLNGGMGNSPLHF
V: TRBV4-3; size: -; length: 18; D: TRBD1; J: TRBJ1-5; DNA: TGCGCCAGCAGCCAAGCCCCCGGGGACAGCCATAGCAATCAGCCCCAGCATTTT; CDR3: CASSQAPGDSHSNQPQHF
V: TRBV19; size: few; length: 13; D: -; J: TRBJ1-6; DNA: TGTGCCAGTAGTACAGCAGGGTACTCACCCCTCCACTTT; CDR3: CASSTAGYSPLHF
V: TRBV6-5; size: few; length: 14; D: TRBD2; J: TRBJ2-1; DNA: TGTGCCAGTACCGTTGGACTAGCCTCGGAAGAGCAGTTCTTC; CDR3: CASTVGLASEEQFF
V: TRBV7-2; size: few; length: 16; D: -; J: TRBJ2-7; DNA: TGTGCCAGCAGCTTAGTTGGCCTGGGGCAGGGGGGCGAGCAGTACTTC; CDR3: CASSLVGLGQGGEQYF
V: TRBV29-1; size: few; length: 16; D: TRBD1; J: TRBJ1-1; DNA: TGCAGCGTTGCTCGGAGCCGAAAACAGGGGAGGACTGAAGCTTTCTTT; CDR3: CSVARSRKQGRTEAFF
V: TRBV19; size: -; length: 15; D: -; J: TRBJ2-2; DNA: TGTGCCAGTACCCCTTACGGGGGGCGGACCGGGGAGCTGTTTTTT; CDR3: CASTPYGGRTGELFF
V: TRBV7-7; size: -; length: 13; D: TRBD1; J: TRBJ2-2; DNA: TGTGCCAGCAGATCAACAGGGGCCGGGGAGCTGTTTTTT; CDR3: CASRSTGAGELFF
V: TRBV7-9; size: few; length: 12; D: -; J: TRBJ2-7; DNA: TGTGCCAGCAGCTCGAGCGGCTACGAGCAGTACTTC; CDR3: CASSSSGYEQYF
V: TRBV5-4; size: few; length: 14; D: -; J: TRBJ1-5; DNA: TGTGCCAGCAGCTTGATGGGCCAGGGGCTGCCCCAGCATTTT; CDR3: CASSLMGQGLPQHF
V: TRBV29-1; size: few; length: 12; D: TRBD1; J: TRBJ2-5; DNA: TGCGGCGGGACAGGGTATCGGGAGACCCAGTACTTC; CDR3: CGGTGYRETQYF
V: TRBV14; size: -; length: 14; D: TRBD2; J: TRBJ2-3; DNA: TGTGCCAGCAGAAAAGCGGGGGCTCCTGGTACGCAGTATTTT; CDR3: CASRKAGAPGTQYF
V: TRBV5-4; size: few; length: 13; D: -; J: TRBJ2-1; DNA: TGTGCCAGCAGCGCACAGCCGGGGGATGAGCAGTTCTTC; CDR3: CASSAQPGDEQFF
V: TRBV27; size: few; length: 14; D: -; J: TRBJ1-2; DNA: TGTGCCAGCAGTCATAGCTCCGGGACATATGGCTACACCTTC; CDR3: CASSHSSGTYGYTF
V: TRBV6-4; size: few; length: 16; D: TRBD1; J: TRBJ2-1; DNA: TGTGCCAGCAGTGAAGACAGGGCGCAACCTTACAATGAGCAGTTCTTC; CDR3: CASSEDRAQPYNEQFF
V: TRBV6-5; size: few; length: 12; D: -; J: TRBJ2-2; DNA: TGTGCCAGCAAAGTCAGCGCCGGGGAGCTGTTTTTT; CDR3: CASKVSAGELFF
V: TRBV11-3; size: -; length: 14; D: TRBD1; J: TRBJ2-7; DNA: TGTGCCAGCAGCTTAAGGCAGGGGGCTAACGAGCAGTACTTC; CDR3: CASSLRQGANEQYF